This T cell receptor beta chain came from a study of cytomegalovirus exposure and HLA in healthy donors. Clones were read by immunoSEQ multiplex PCR, and TCRdb kept only the in-frame ones, dropping some. The top ten clones hold 0.78% of a sample with some 90,000 clones, 95% to 98% of them seen once. From the roughly 120-subject validation cohort, which was separate from the roughly 670-subject first cohort, the donors were drawn. The specimen sequenced was PBMCs. This TCR was sampled from a man aged 18 to 30 in good health and CMV-seronegative.

The CDR3 DNA reads TGTGCCACAAAACCGGGGGGACTAGCGGGGTTCACAGATACGCAGTATTTT. Its protein product is CATKPGGLAGFTDTQYF. The chain uses TRBV10-3 and TRBJ2-3; the match to TRBD2 covers 13 bases. Germline CDR1 reads ENHRY; CDR2 reads SYGVKD. V shed 10 bases and J 2 bases; nucleotides not matched to a gene: 12. The CDR3 runs to 17 residues.